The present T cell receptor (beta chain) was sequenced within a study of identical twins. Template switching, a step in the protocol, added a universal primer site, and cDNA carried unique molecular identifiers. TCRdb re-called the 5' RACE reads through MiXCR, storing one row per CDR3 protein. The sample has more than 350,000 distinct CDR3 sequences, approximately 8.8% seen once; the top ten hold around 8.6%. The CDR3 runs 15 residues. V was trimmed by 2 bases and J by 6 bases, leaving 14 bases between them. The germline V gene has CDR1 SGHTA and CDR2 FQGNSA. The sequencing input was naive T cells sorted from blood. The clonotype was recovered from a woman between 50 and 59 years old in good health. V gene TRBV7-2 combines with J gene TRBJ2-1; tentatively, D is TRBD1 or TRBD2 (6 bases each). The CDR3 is CASSLYSGEVNEQFF. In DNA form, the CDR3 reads TGTGCCAGCAGCTTATACTCAGGGGAGGTCAATGAGCAGTTCTTC.